The 11 T cell receptor beta chains presented below share a single source sample, sequenced in a study of blood T cell repertoires in COVID-19. Assay: immunoSEQ multiplex PCR; the TCRdb copy retains only in-frame clones and omits some. The data hold some 180,000 clones, with 80% observed a single time. Specimen: PBMCs or T cells enriched from blood (not recorded which). These TCRs come from a man aged 60 to 69 who had been exposed to COVID-19.

The V gene is TRBV5-4, the J gene TRBJ2-5; 8 bases match TRBD1. This CDR3 spans 13 amino acids. Germline CDR1 is SGHNT and CDR2 is YYREEE (reference sequence). V lost 2 bases and J lost 7; bases outside the gene matches: 4. In DNA, the CDR3 is TGTGCCAGCAGCTTAGGACAGGGTGGGACCCAGTACTTC. Protein: CASSLGQGGTQYF.

V and J are TRBV4-2 and TRBJ2-1; 7 nucleotides align to TRBD1. Germline loops: CDR1 LGHNA, CDR2 YNFKEQ. The trim removed 4 bases at V and 6 bases at J, leaving 6 bases unmatched. This CDR3 has 14 residues. Written as DNA, the CDR3 is TGTGCCAGCAGCCCAGGACAGGTGTCCAATGAGCAGTTCTTC. Its protein product is CASSPGQVSNEQFF.

This rearrangement joins TRBV11-2 to TRBJ2-1; possible D gene TRBD2, 6 bases. Trimming shortened V by 1 base and J by 1 base, and 11 bases separated the two germline ends. Germline CDR1 reads SGHAT; CDR2 reads FQNNGV. The CDR3 has 16 amino acids. CDR3 protein: CASSLAAGISYNEQFF. The CDR3 DNA follows: TGTGCCAGCAGCTTAGCGGCGGGAATTTCCTACAATGAGCAGTTCTTC.

The chain employs TRBV3-1 (or the pseudogene TRBV3-2) and TRBJ1-1; D remains unclear. The germline V gene encodes CDR1 LGHDT and CDR2 YNNKEL (reference sequence). This CDR3 is built from 15 residues. Trimming shortened V by 1 base and J by 1 base, and 10 bases separated the two germline ends. DNA of the CDR3: TGTGCCAGCAGCCAAGCGGAGGTCACGAACACTGAAGCTTTCTTT. Translating it yields CASSQAEVTNTEAFF.

This clone has only a few counts. V gene TRBV19 combines with J gene TRBJ1-2; the D is unclear. The V gene lost 2 bases and the J gene lost 1 base, with 20 bases spanning the gap. CDR3 length equals 18 residues. CDR1 and CDR2 from the germline V gene are LNHDA and SQIVND (reference sequence). The CDR3 reads CASSIMVGGSADNYGYTF. Here the CDR3 DNA reads TGTGCCAGTAGTATAATGGTCGGCGGGTCAGCTGATAACTATGGCTACACCTTC.

The chain carries TRBV24-1 and TRBJ2-1; 16 bases are shared with TRBD2. The CDR3 is made up of 18 amino acids. Germline values: CDR1 KGHDR, CDR2 SFDVKD. Trimming cost V 3 bases and J 1 base; bases outside gene matches: 2. CDR3 sequence: CATSDAGLAGGSYNEQFF. For the CDR3, the DNA is TGTGCCACCAGTGATGCGGGACTAGCGGGAGGGTCCTACAATGAGCAGTTCTTC.

The rearrangement links TRBV19 to TRBJ2-7, with D perhaps matching TRBD1 (6 bases). V was shortened by 4 bases and J by 3 bases, with 13 bases between the two germline ends. This CDR3 is 14 amino acids long. The germline gives CDR1 LNHDA, CDR2 SQIVND (reference sequence). The chain's CDR3 is CASSRDTRNYEQYF. For the CDR3, the DNA is TGTGCCAGTAGTAGGGACACACGAAACTACGAGCAGTACTTC.

The chain combines TRBV29-1 with TRBJ2-1; 7 bases fit TRBD1. Germline loops: CDR1 SQVTM, CDR2 ANQGSEA. CDR3 length: 12 residues. Trimming removed 6 bases from V and 7 bases from J; junction bases left unmatched: 6. The DNA of the CDR3 is TGCAGCGTGGGAGACAGGGTAAATGAGCAGTTCTTC. This codes for CSVGDRVNEQFF.

The chain is built from TRBV27 and TRBJ1-2; possible D gene TRBD1, 6 bases. V was trimmed by 2 bases and J by 5 bases, leaving 9 bases between them. The CDR3 runs 13 residues. CDR1 is MNHEY and CDR2 is SMNVEV in the germline V gene (reference sequence). CDR3 DNA sequence: TGTGCCAGCAGTTTAAGGACAGATTATGGCTACACCTTC. As protein: CASSLRTDYGYTF.

This rearrangement joins TRBV7-3 to TRBJ2-5; no firm D call. Germline CDR1 SGHTA, CDR2 FQGTGA. The ends were cut back, 4 bases at V and 4 bases at J, with 10 bases in the middle. There are 13 residues in the CDR3. For the CDR3, the DNA is TGTGCCAGCAGCTCAGTTGATGGAGAGACCCAGTACTTC. Translating gives CASSSVDGETQYF.

A few counts support this clone. The CDR3 nucleotides are TGTGCCAGCAGCTCCAGAGGGGGTCAGCCCCAGCATTTT. It yields the protein CASSSRGGQPQHF. This chain uses TRBV7-9 with TRBJ1-5; D may be TRBD1 (6 bases). From germline, CDR1 is SEHNR and CDR2 FQNEAQ (reference sequence). V lost 4 bases, J lost 6 bases, and 10 bases lay in between. The CDR3 loop spans 13 amino acids.